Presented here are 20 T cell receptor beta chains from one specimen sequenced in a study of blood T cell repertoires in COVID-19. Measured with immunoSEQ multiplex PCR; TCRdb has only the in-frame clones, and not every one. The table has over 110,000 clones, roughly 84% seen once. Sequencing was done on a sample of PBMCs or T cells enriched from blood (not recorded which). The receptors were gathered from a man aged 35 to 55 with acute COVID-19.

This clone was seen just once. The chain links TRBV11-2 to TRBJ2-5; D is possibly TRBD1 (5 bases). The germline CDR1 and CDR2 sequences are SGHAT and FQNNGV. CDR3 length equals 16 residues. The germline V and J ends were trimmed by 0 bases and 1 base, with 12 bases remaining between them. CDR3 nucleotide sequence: TGTGCCAGCAGCTTAGATCTCCAGGGATCCCAAGAGACCCAGTACTTC. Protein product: CASSLDLQGSQETQYF.

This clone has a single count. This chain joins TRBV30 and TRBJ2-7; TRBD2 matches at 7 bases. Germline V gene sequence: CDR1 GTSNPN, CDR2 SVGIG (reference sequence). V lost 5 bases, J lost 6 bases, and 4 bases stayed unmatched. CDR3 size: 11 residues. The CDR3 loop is CAWGGGVEQYF. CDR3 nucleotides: TGTGCCTGGGGTGGGGGGGTCGAGCAGTACTTC. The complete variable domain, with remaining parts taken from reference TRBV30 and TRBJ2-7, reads SQTIHQWPATLVQPVGSPLSLECTVEGTSNPNLYWYRQAAGRGLQLLFYSVGIGQISSEVPQNLSASRPQDRQFILSSKKLLLSDSGFYLCAWGGGVEQYFGPGTRLTVT.

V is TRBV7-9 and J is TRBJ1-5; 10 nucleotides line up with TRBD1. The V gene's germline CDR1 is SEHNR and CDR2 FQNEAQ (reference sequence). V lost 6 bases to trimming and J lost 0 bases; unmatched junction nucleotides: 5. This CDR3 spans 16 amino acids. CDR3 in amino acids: CASSSGQGDSNQPQHF. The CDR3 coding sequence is TGTGCCAGCAGTTCTGGACAGGGGGATAGCAATCAGCCCCAGCATTTT. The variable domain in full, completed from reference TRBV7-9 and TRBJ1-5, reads DTGVSQNPRHKITKRGQNVTFRCDPISEHNRLYWYRQTLGQGPEFLTYFQNEAQLEKSRLLSDRFSAERPKGSFSTLEIQRTEQGDSAMYLCASSSGQGDSNQPQHFGDGTRLSIL.

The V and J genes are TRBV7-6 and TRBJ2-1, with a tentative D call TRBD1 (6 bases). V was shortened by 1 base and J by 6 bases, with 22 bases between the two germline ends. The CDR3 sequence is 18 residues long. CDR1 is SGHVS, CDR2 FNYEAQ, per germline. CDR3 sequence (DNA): TGTGCCAGCAGCTTAGACAGGGTTGCCAGGGTAAGGAGCAATGAGCAGTTCTTC. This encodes CASSLDRVARVRSNEQFF.

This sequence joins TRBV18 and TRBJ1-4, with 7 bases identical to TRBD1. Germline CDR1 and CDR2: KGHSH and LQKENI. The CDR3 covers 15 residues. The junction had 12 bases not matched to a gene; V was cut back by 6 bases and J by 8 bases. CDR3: CASSESGGKGEKLFF. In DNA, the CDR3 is TGTGCCAGCTCGGAATCAGGGGGTAAAGGGGAAAAACTGTTTTTT.

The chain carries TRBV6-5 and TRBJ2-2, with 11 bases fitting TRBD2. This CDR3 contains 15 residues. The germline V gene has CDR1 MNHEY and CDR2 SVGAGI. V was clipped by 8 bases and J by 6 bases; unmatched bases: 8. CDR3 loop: CASYAGTSGAGELFF. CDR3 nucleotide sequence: TGTGCCAGCTACGCCGGGACTAGCGGCGCCGGGGAGCTGTTTTTT.

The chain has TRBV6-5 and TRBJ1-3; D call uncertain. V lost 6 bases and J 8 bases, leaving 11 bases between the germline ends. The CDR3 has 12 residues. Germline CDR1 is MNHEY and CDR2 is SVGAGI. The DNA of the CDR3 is TGTGCCAGCAGCTCTGATCGGGACACCATATATTTT. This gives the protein CASSSDRDTIYF.

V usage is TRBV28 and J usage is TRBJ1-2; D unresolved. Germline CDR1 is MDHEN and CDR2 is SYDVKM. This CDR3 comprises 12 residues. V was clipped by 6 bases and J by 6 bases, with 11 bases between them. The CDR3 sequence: CASSAMPNGYTF. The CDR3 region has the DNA TGTGCCAGCAGCGCTATGCCAAATGGCTACACCTTC.

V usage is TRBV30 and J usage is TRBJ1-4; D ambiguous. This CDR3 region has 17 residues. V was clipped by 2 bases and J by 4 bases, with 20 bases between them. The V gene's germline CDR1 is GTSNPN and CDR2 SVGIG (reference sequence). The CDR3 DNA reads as TGTGCCTGGAGTAGCCCGGGAAGCCCTTTAATTAATGAAAAACTGTTTTTT. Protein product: CAWSSPGSPLINEKLFF.

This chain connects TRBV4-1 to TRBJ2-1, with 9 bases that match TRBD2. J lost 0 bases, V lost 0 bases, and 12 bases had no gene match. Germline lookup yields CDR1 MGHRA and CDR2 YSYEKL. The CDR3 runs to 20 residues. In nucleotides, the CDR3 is TGCGCCAGCAGCCAAGATCCCGTCCCTAGCGGGGCGAGCTCCTACAATGAGCAGTTCTTC. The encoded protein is CASSQDPVPSGASSYNEQFF.

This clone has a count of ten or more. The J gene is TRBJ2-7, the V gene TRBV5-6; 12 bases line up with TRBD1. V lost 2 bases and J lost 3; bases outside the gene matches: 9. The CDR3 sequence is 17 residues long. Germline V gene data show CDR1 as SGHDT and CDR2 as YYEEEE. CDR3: CASSFGTGGVLLYEQYF. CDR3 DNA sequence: TGTGCCAGCAGCTTCGGGACAGGGGGCGTTCTGCTCTACGAGCAGTACTTC. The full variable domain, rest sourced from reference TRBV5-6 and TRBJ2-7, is DAGVTQSPTHLIKTRGQQVTLRCSPKSGHDTVSWYQQALGQGPQFIFQYYEEEERQRGNFPDRFSGHQFPNYSSELNVNALLLGDSALYLCASSFGTGGVLLYEQYFGPGTRLTVT.

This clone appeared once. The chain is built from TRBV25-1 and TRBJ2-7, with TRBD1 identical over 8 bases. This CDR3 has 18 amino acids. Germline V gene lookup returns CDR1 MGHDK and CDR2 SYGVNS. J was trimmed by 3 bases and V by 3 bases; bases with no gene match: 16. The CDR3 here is CASSDPGQGGMKSYEQYF. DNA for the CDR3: TGTGCCAGCAGTGACCCCGGACAGGGTGGAATGAAGAGCTACGAGCAGTACTTC.

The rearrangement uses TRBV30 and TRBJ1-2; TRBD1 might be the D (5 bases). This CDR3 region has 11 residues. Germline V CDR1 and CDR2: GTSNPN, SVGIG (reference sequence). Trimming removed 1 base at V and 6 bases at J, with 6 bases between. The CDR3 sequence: CAWSETDGYTF. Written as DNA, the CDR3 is TGTGCCTGGAGTGAGACAGATGGCTACACCTTC.

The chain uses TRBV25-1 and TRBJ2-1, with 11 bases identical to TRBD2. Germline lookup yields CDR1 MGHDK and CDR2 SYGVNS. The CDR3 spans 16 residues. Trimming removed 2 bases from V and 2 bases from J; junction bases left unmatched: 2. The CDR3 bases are TGTGCCAGCAGTGAAAGTAGCGGGAGGGCCTACAATGAGCAGTTCTTC. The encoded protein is CASSESSGRAYNEQFF. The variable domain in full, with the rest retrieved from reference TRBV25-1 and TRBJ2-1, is EADIYQTPRYLVIGTGKKITLECSQTMGHDKMYWYQQDPGMELHLIHYSYGVNSTEKGDLSSESTVSRIRTEHFPLTLESARPSHTSQYLCASSESSGRAYNEQFFGPGTRLTVL.

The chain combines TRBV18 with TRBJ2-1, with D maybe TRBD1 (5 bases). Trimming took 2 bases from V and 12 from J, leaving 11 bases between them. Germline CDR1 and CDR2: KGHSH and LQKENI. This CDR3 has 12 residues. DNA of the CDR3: TGTGCCAGCTCACCATCAGGGTTGGGGCAGTTCTTC. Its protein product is CASSPSGLGQFF.

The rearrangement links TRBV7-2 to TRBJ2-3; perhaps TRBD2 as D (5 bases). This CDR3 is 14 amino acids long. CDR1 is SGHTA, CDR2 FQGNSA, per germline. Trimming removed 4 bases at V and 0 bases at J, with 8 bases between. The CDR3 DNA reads TGTGCCAGCAGCTCCCGGGGAAGCACAGATACGCAGTATTTT. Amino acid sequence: CASSSRGSTDTQYF. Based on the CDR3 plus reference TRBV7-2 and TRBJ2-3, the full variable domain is GAGVSQSPSNKVTEKGKDVELRCDPISGHTALYWYRQSLGQGLEFLIYFQGNSAPDKSGLPSDRFSAERTGGSVSTLTIQRTQQEDSAVYLCASSSRGSTDTQYFGPGTRLTVL.

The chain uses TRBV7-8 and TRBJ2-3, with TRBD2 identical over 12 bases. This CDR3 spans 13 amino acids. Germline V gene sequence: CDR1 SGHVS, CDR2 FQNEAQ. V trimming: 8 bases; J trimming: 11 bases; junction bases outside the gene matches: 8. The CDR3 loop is CASSASGGARQYF. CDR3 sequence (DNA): TGTGCCAGCTCCGCTAGCGGGGGGGCCAGGCAGTATTTT. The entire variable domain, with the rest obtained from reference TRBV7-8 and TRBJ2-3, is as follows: GAGVSQSPRYKVAKRGQDVALRCDPISGHVSLFWYQQALGQGPEFLTYFQNEAQLDKSGLPSDRFFAERPEGSVSTLKIQRTQQEDSAVYLCASSASGGARQYFGPGTRLTVL.

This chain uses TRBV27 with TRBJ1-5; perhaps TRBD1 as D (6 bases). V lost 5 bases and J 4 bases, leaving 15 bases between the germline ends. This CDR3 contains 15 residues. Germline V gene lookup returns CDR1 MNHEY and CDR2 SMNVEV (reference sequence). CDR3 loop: CASSARGGRNQPQHF. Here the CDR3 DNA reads TGTGCCAGCAGTGCCCGGGGGGGCCGGAATCAGCCCCAGCATTTT.

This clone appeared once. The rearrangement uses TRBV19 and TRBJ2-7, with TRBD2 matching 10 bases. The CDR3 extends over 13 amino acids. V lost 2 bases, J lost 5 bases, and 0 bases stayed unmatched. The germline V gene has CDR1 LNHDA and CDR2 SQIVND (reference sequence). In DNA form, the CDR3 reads TGTGCCAGTAGTATAACTAGCGGGAACGAGCAGTACTTC. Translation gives CASSITSGNEQYF.

Here the CDR3 DNA reads TGTGCCTGGAGTAAAGCGGCAGCCTCTGGAAACACCATATATTTT. As protein: CAWSKAAASGNTIYF. The chain joins TRBV30 to TRBJ1-3; no clear D. Germline V CDR1 and CDR2: GTSNPN, SVGIG (reference sequence). V lost 2 bases to trimming and J lost 0 bases, with 11 bases between them. CDR3 size: 15 residues.